What follows are 8 T cell receptor beta chains derived from one specimen sequenced in a study of blood T cell repertoires in COVID-19. Only in-frame clones appear in the TCRdb table, and some are missing; sequencing was by immunoSEQ multiplex PCR. The sample comprises some 220,000 clones, approximately 83% of which are singletons, and 5.5% rests with the top ten. Specimen: peripheral blood. The receptors stem from a human donor in a cohort sampled during active COVID-19.

V usage is TRBV10-2 and J usage is TRBJ2-1, with TRBD2 identical over 10 bases. Germline trimming cut 7 bases from V and 5 bases from J; bases unmatched to any gene: 8. The CDR3 has 15 amino acids. CDR1 WSHSY and CDR2 SAAADI come from the germline V gene. DNA of the CDR3: TGCGCCAGCAAGTCCGGGACTAGCGAGAACAATGAGCAGTTCTTC. Its protein is CASKSGTSENNEQFF.

V gene TRBV19 combines with J gene TRBJ2-6, with D possibly being TRBD2 (5 bases). Germline loops: CDR1 LNHDA, CDR2 SQIVND (reference sequence). There are 15 residues in the CDR3. The V end was cut by 4 bases, the J end by 4 bases, with 11 bases between. This CDR3 is CASSSRDTGANVLTF. CDR3 nucleotide sequence: TGTGCCAGTAGTAGTCGGGATACCGGGGCCAACGTCCTGACTTTC.

On this clone itself: Other DNA sequences within the sample encode an identical CDR3. The chain employs TRBV20-1 and TRBJ2-5; the D gene is possibly TRBD1 (6 bases). The V end was cut by 3 bases, the J end by 5 bases, with 7 bases between. The germline gives CDR1 DFQATT, CDR2 SNEGSKA (reference sequence). The CDR3 contains 11 residues. DNA for the CDR3: TGCAGTGCTAGCCAGGGGGAGACCCAGTACTTC. This gives the protein CSASQGETQYF.

As regards this clone: The same CDR3 arises from other DNA sequences in this sample as well. The chain recombines TRBV6-2 or TRBV6-3 with TRBJ2-7; 7 positions agree with TRBD1. This CDR3 spans 14 amino acids. Trimming cost V 0 bases and J 3 bases; bases outside gene matches: 2. From germline, CDR1 is MNHEY and CDR2 SVGEGT. The DNA for the CDR3 is TGTGCCAGCAGTTACTCGCCAGGGGGCTACGAGCAGTACTTC. Protein sequence: CASSYSPGGYEQYF.

This clone appeared once. DNA for the CDR3: TGTGCCAGCAGTGGACAGAATAATTCACCCCTCCACTTT. Translating it yields CASSGQNNSPLHF. This chain uses TRBV2 with TRBJ1-6; maybe TRBD1 (5 bases). CDR1 SNHLY and CDR2 FYNNEI come from the germline V gene. CDR3 size: 13 residues. V was trimmed by 4 bases and J by 5 bases, leaving 6 bases between them.

The V gene is TRBV7-6, the J gene TRBJ2-7; D perhaps matches TRBD2 (5 bases). CDR1 and CDR2 (germline): SGHVS, FNYEAQ. The CDR3 extends over 14 amino acids. Trimming shortened V by 1 base and J by 5 bases, and 12 bases separated the two germline ends. This CDR3 is CASSLGSERDEQYF. CDR3 in DNA: TGTGCCAGCAGCTTAGGGTCGGAGAGGGACGAGCAGTACTTC.

This clone was observed once. The chain employs TRBV19 and TRBJ1-2; tentatively, D is TRBD1 (5 bases). Germline lookup yields CDR1 LNHDA and CDR2 SQIVND (reference sequence). The V end was cut by 5 bases, the J end by 4 bases, with 11 bases between. The CDR3 totals 13 residues. DNA for the CDR3: TGTGCCAGTAGTCAGGGATTAAGCTATGGCTACACCTTC. Translation gives CASSQGLSYGYTF.

This clone was seen a few times. The chain combines TRBV2 with TRBJ2-7, with 7 bases aligning to TRBD2. The ends lost 2 bases at V and 5 bases at J; junction bases unmatched: 9. The CDR3 consists of 15 residues. CDR1 is SNHLY and CDR2 is FYNNEI in the germline V gene. The DNA for the CDR3 is TGTGCCAGCAGTGAAATAGCGGGCCCTGAGGACGAGCAGTACTTC. Translation: CASSEIAGPEDEQYF.